The next 24 T cell receptor beta chains were all read from a single sample in a study of tumor-infiltrating lymphocytes in primary liver carcinoma. TCR beta cDNA came from approximately 540 ng total RNA, primed with a constant-region primer. Amplification in three nested multiplex PCR rounds with slightly modified ARM-PCR gave rise to TCR beta libraries. TRBV1-TRBV30 forward primers paired with a C-beta reverse primer drove the first two PCR rounds, 10 cycles each. TCRdb redid the calling of the multiplex PCR reads with MiXCR, one entry per CDR3 protein. The repertoire consists of under 200,000 distinct CDR3 sequences, with over 80% occurring once and the leading ten covering around 18%. Co-extracted RNA and DNA came from 20-30 mg of unsorted bulk tissue. The sequenced sample consisted of tumor tissue from primary liver carcinoma. Receptor source: a middle-aged man with primary liver carcinoma and hepatitis B virus infection.

On this clonotype itself: Its ends do not fully match the called genes, so a read error is possible. The rearrangement links TRBV29-1 to TRBJ2-7, with D possibly being TRBD2 (6 bases). Germline CDR1 reads SQVTM; CDR2 reads ANQGSEA. The CDR3 totals 15 residues. CDR3 in DNA: TGCAGCGTTGAAGATCCAGGAGGGAGTCCCTACGAGCACTACTTC. It codes for CSVEDPGGSPYEHYF.

The chain employs TRBV5-4 and TRBJ2-5; D not resolved. Germline V gene data show CDR1 as SGHNT and CDR2 as YYREEE (reference sequence). CDR3 length: 16 amino acids. With 5 bases removed from V and 3 bases from J, the gap between germline ends came to 20 bases. DNA for the CDR3: TGTGCCAGCAGATCCGATCAGGCTATCGTCAAAGAGACCCAGTACTTC. Encoded protein: CASRSDQAIVKETQYF.

The V call is TRBV5-4, the J call TRBJ1-1; unclear D gene. This CDR3 spans 14 amino acids. V shed 4 bases and J shed 5 bases, with 15 bases lying between them. Looked up from germline, CDR1 is SGHNT and CDR2 is YYREEE (reference sequence). The DNA of the CDR3 is TGTGCCAGCAGCCTCGGACGGGAAGTAACTGAAGCTTTCTTT. It is translated as CASSLGREVTEAFF.

In regard to this clonotype: No conserved phenylalanine or tryptophan ends this CDR3, so it is likely a read error. V gene TRBV6-5 combines with J gene TRBJ2-3; a weak D match, TRBD1 (5 bases). Germline values: CDR1 MNHEY, CDR2 SVGAGI. This CDR3 has 15 residues. Trimming left V 0 bases short and J 8 bases short, with 15 bases between. The CDR3 here is CASSYSRGIAVTQYY. Written as DNA, the CDR3 is TGTGCCAGCAGTTACTCAAGGGGTATAGCAGTTACGCAGTATTAT.

On this clonotype: A read error may explain this, as a much larger clone is one base away. The rearrangement links TRBV10-2 to TRBJ1-5; a weak D match, TRBD1 (6 bases). The CDR3 is made up of 11 amino acids. V was trimmed by 9 bases and J by 13 bases, leaving 16 bases between them. Germline CDR1 is WSHSY and CDR2 is SAAADI. The DNA of the CDR3 is TGCGCCAGGGGAGAGGGGGGGTTACAGCATTTT. As protein: CARGEGGLQHF.

In the case of this clonotype: In this CDR3 the conserved last residue, phenylalanine or tryptophan, is missing, so a read error is likely. The CDR3 sequence: CASSYLRGPQETQFL. The CDR3 bases are TGTGCCAGCAGCTACCTCCGGGGGCCTCAAGAGACCCAGTTCTTA. The chain is built from TRBV6-1 and TRBJ2-5; either TRBD1 or TRBD2 may supply D (6 bases each). The end of the DNA is better explained by TRBJ2-1, so the J call may be wrong. This CDR3 has 15 residues. The germline V gene has CDR1 MNHNS and CDR2 SASEGT.

As to this clonotype: At one end the junction does not follow the germline gene, possibly because of a read error. The chain combines TRBV29-1 with TRBJ2-2, with a tentative D call TRBD2 (5 bases). The length of the CDR3 is 12 residues. Germline lookup yields CDR1 SQVTM and CDR2 ANQGSEA. In nucleotides, the CDR3 is TGCAGCGTTTCAACGAACACCGGGGAGTTGTATTTT. Its protein is CSVSTNTGELYF.

A note on this clonotype: A read error may produce the germline difference seen at one junction end. The CDR3 region is CASNLDRDYGYTF. The CDR3 region has the DNA TGTGCCAGCAACTTGGACAGGGACTATGGTTACACCTTC. The chain employs TRBV11-2 and TRBJ1-2; 8 positions agree with TRBD1. CDR3 length: 13 residues. Germline V lookup: CDR1 SGHAT, CDR2 FQNNGV.

Worth noting for this clonotype: Compared with germline, one end of the junction differs, possibly owing to a read error. V is TRBV2 and J is TRBJ2-7; D might be TRBD1 (6 bases). CDR3 length: 13 amino acids. Germline CDR1 is SNHLY and CDR2 is FYNNEI. CDR3 region: CTSIPDSSCEQYF. In DNA form, the CDR3 reads TGTACCAGCATCCCGGACAGCTCCTGCGAGCAGTACTTC. Full variable domain (missing parts from reference TRBV2 and TRBJ2-7): EPEVTQTPSHQVTQMGQEVILRCVPISNHLYFYWYRQILGQKVEFLVSFYNNEISEKSEIFDDQFSVERPDGSNFTLKIRSTKLEDSAMYFCTSIPDSSCEQYFGPGTRLTVT.

This clonotype occurred many times. The chain is built from TRBV5-1 and TRBJ2-1, with TRBD2 matching over 10 bases. The length of the CDR3 is 14 residues. Per the germline V gene, CDR1 is SGHRS and CDR2 is YFSETQ. The V and J ends lost 4 bases and 7 bases, in that order; junction bases with no gene match: 5. Written as DNA, the CDR3 is TGCGCCAGCAGCCCACTAGCGGGATTGAATGAGCAGTTCTTC. Amino acids: CASSPLAGLNEQFF. Full variable domain (missing parts from reference TRBV5-1 and TRBJ2-1): KAGVTQTPRYLIKTRGQQVTLSCSPISGHRSVSWYQQTPGQGLQFLFEYFSETQRNKGNFPGRFSGRQFSNSRSEMNVSTLELGDSALYLCASSPLAGLNEQFFGPGTRLTVL.

Concerning this clonotype itself: At one end, the junction sequence differs from germline, possibly due to a read error. This chain links TRBV5-1 with TRBJ2-2; possible D gene TRBD2, 6 bases. The CDR3 totals 17 residues. Germline V gives CDR1 SGHRS, CDR2 YFSETQ. CDR3 region: CASSLETNGRNTGELFF. The CDR3 coding sequence is TGCGCCAGCAGCTTGGAGACTAACGGGAGAAACACCGGGGAACTGTTTTTT.

The chain combines TRBV29-1 with TRBJ2-1, with 9 bases matching TRBD2. This CDR3 spans 15 amino acids. V was clipped by 4 bases and J by 6 bases; unmatched bases: 10. Germline V lookup: CDR1 SQVTM, CDR2 ANQGSEA. CDR3 amino acids: CSVGLAGGFLNEQFF. The CDR3 DNA follows: TGCAGCGTTGGACTGGCGGGAGGGTTCCTCAATGAGCAGTTCTTC.

This clonotype was counted once. A junction end diverges from the germline sequence, so it may reflect a read error. The chain recombines TRBV6-6 with TRBJ2-7; the D call may be TRBD1 or TRBD2 (5 bases each). Germline V gene sequence: CDR1 MNHNY, CDR2 SVGAGI (reference sequence). This CDR3 is built from 16 residues. The CDR3 loop is CASSHSPGRNSYEQYF. The CDR3 DNA reads TGTGCCAGCAGTCATTCCCCGGGACGTAACTCCTATGAGCAGTATTTC.

A word on this clonotype: This CDR3 fails to terminate in the conserved phenylalanine or tryptophan, so it likely reflects a read error. V is TRBV29-1 and J is TRBJ2-1, with a possible D match to TRBD1 (5 bases). This CDR3 has 12 amino acids. V lost 6 bases to trimming and J lost 6 bases, with 12 bases between them. CDR1 SQVTM and CDR2 ANQGSEA come from the germline V gene. CDR3 nucleotides: TGCAGCGTGGCACCGACAGTCAATGAGCAGTTCCCC. Encoded protein: CSVAPTVNEQFP.

A note on this clonotype: This CDR3 fails to terminate in the conserved phenylalanine or tryptophan, so it likely reflects a read error. This rearrangement joins TRBV6-1 to TRBJ2-3; D remains unclear. The CDR3 sequence is 13 residues long. Between the trimmed V and J ends, which lost 10 bases and 2 bases, there was a span of 13 bases. Germline CDR1 reads MNHNS; CDR2 reads SASEGT. The CDR3 nucleotides read TGTGCCATCACTTCGGGCTACACAGATACGCAGTATCAT. Amino acids: CAITSGYTDTQYH.

Turning to this clonotype: Because it lacks the conserved phenylalanine or tryptophan at the end, this CDR3 is likely a read error. The DNA is omitted, as the CDR3 cannot be located on it reliably, and the CDR3 follows TCRdb's listing. This sequence joins TRBV7-9 and TRBJ1-6; the table's D call, TRBD1, has no DNA check behind it. Termini included, the CDR3 measures 16 amino acids. CDR1 is SEHNR and CDR2 is FQNEAQ in the germline V gene (reference sequence). CDR3 amino acids: CASTPRGGQGNSPLQY.

This clonotype came up once. A read error is likely, as this CDR3 ends without the conserved phenylalanine or tryptophan. The J gene is TRBJ2-6, the V gene TRBV6-1; D might be TRBD1 (6 bases). Per the germline V gene, CDR1 is MNHNS and CDR2 is SASEGT. The CDR3 is 16 residues long. The chain's CDR3 is CTSSEQGMAGANVLTL. DNA of the CDR3: TGTACCAGCAGTGAACAGGGTATGGCTGGGGCCAACGTCCTGACTCTC.

This clonotype showed up just once. One end of the junction varies from germline; a read error may be responsible. V gene TRBV10-3 combines with J gene TRBJ1-1; no reliable D call. Looked up from germline, CDR1 is ENHRY and CDR2 is SYGVKD. The CDR3 loop spans 13 amino acids. The CDR3 coding sequence is TGTGCCATCAGTAACGCCCGCACCACTGAAGATTTCTTT. Its translation is CAISNARTTEDFF.

Turning to this clonotype: The CDR3 does not close with the conserved phenylalanine or tryptophan, likely indicating a read error. This chain joins TRBV29-1 and TRBJ2-3; 9 nucleotides align to TRBD1. CDR1 and CDR2 (germline): SQVTM, ANQGSEA. The CDR3 length is 14 residues. CDR3 coding DNA: TGTATCGTTTCCGGGACAGGGACGTCAGATACGCAGTATTCT. Encoded protein: CIVSGTGTSDTQYS.

The chain joins TRBV6-1 to TRBJ1-1, with D unclear. Germline V gene sequence: CDR1 MNHNS, CDR2 SASEGT. This CDR3 is built from 14 residues. The CDR3 sequence: CVTSEPQENTEAFF. The CDR3, as DNA: TGTGTCACCAGTGAACCTCAGGAGAACACTGAAGCTTTCTTT.

As concerns this clonotype: A read error may account for a junction end that differs from germline. The chain joins TRBV11-2 to TRBJ2-7; D possibly corresponds to TRBD1 (5 bases). The length of the CDR3 is 15 residues. Germline CDR1 and CDR2: SGHAT and FQNNGV. The CDR3 region is CASNLSAGSSYDQYF. The CDR3 bases are TGTGCCAGCAACTTATCGGCAGGGTCTTCCTACGATCAGTACTTC. The whole variable domain, remainder taken from reference TRBV11-2 and TRBJ2-7, is EAGVAQSPRYKIIEKRQSVAFWCNPISGHATLYWYQQILGQGPKLLIQFQNNGVVDDSQLPKDRFSAERLKGVDSTLKIQPAKLEDSAVYLCASNLSAGSSYDQYFGPGTRLTVT.

The genes are TRBV6-1 and TRBJ2-7, with 8 bases lining up with TRBD1. The DNA end is a closer match to TRBJ2-1, so the J assignment may be wrong. Germline CDR1 reads MNHNS; CDR2 reads SASEGT. The CDR3 totals 16 residues. The CDR3 reads CASSPRRDRSSYEQFF. The CDR3 DNA follows: TGTGCCAGCAGCCCTCGCCGGGACAGGAGCTCCTACGAACAGTTCTTC.

Concerning this clonotype itself: This may come from a read error, since a much larger clone is one base off. V and J are TRBV28 and TRBJ2-2; weak D call: TRBD2 (5 bases). The CDR3 consists of 12 residues. The germline CDR1 and CDR2 sequences are MDHEN and SYDVKM. The CDR3: CASFSGTGKLFF. CDR3 DNA: TGTGCCAGCTTCAGTGGCACCGGGAAGCTGTTTTTT.

This clonotype was counted between two and nine times. This may come from a read error, since a much larger clone is one base off. The chain has TRBV6-6 and TRBJ2-7; 8 nucleotides match TRBD1. Unmatched junction bases numbered 15, after V lost 8 bases and J lost 0 bases. The CDR3 totals 17 residues. Germline-derived CDR1 and CDR2 are MNHNY and SVGAGI (reference sequence). The CDR3 nucleotides are TGTGCCAGCGTCCCTGAAAGAGGACAGGGCCACTCCTACGAGCAGTACTTC. Residues: CASVPERGQGHSYEQYF.